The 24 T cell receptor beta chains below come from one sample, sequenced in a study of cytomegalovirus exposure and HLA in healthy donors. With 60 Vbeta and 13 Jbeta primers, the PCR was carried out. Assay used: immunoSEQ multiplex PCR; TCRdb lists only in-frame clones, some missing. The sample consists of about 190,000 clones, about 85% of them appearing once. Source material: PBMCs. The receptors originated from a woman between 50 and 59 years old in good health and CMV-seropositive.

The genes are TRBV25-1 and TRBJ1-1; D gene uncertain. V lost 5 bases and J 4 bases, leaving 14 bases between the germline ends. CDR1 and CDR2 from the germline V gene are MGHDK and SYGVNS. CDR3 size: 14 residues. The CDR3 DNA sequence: TGTGCCAGCAGTCTCGACGGGGTAAGCACTGAAGCTTTCTTT. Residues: CASSLDGVSTEAFF. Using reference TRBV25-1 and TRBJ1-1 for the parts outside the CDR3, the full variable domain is EADIYQTPRYLVIGTGKKITLECSQTMGHDKMYWYQQDPGMELHLIHYSYGVNSTEKGDLSSESTVSRIRTEHFPLTLESARPSHTSQYLCASSLDGVSTEAFFGQGTRLTVV.

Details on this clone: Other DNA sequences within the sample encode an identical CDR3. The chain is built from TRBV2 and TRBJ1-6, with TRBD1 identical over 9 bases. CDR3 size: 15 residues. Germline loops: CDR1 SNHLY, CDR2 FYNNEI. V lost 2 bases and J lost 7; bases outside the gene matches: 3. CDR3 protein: CASSELDRGNSPLHF. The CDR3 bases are TGTGCCAGCAGTGAACTGGACAGGGGCAATTCACCCCTCCACTTT.

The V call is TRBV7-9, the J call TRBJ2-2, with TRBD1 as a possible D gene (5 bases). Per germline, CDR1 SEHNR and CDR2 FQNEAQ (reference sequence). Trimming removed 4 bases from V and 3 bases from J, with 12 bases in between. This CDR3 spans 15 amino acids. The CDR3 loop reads CASSYWGRYTGELFF. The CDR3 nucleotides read TGTGCCAGCAGCTATTGGGGCAGGTACACCGGGGAGCTGTTTTTT.

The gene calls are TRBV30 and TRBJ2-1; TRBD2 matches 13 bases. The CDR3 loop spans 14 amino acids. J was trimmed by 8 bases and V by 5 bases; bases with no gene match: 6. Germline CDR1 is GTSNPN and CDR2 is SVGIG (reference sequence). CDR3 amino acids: CAWDRTSGGYEQFF. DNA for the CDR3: TGTGCCTGGGACCGGACTAGCGGGGGCTATGAGCAGTTCTTC. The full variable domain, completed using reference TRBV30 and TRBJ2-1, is SQTIHQWPATLVQPVGSPLSLECTVEGTSNPNLYWYRQAAGRGLQLLFYSVGIGQISSEVPQNLSASRPQDRQFILSSKKLLLSDSGFYLCAWDRTSGGYEQFFGPGTRLTVL.

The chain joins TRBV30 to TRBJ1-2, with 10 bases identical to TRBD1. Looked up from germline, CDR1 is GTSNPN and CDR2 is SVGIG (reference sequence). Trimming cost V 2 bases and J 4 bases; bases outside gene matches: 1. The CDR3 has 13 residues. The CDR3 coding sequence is TGTGCCTGGAGTCGGACAGGGGGCTATGGCTACACCTTC. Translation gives CAWSRTGGYGYTF.

Written as DNA, the CDR3 is TGTGCCTGGATTGAGGGGGGGCAGGAAGATACGCAGTATTTT. The encoded protein is CAWIEGGQEDTQYF. The chain carries TRBV30 and TRBJ2-3; D perhaps matches TRBD2 (7 bases). This CDR3 contains 14 residues. Trimming left V 4 bases short and J 5 bases short, with 16 bases between. Per the germline V gene, CDR1 is GTSNPN and CDR2 is SVGIG (reference sequence).

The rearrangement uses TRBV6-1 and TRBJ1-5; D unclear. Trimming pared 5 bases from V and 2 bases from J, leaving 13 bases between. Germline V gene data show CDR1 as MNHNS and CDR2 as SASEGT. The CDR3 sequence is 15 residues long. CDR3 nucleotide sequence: TGTGCCAGCAGTAGGAGTAACGAAGGCAATCAGCCCCAGCATTTT. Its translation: CASSRSNEGNQPQHF.

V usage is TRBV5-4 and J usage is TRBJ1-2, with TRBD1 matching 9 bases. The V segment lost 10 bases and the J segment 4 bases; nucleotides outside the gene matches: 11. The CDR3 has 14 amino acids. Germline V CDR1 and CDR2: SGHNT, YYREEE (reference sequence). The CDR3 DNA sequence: TGTGCCTCAGGGAGGGACAGGGTATCCTATGGCTACACCTTC. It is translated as CASGRDRVSYGYTF. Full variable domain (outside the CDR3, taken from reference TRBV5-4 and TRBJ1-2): ETGVTQSPTHLIKTRGQQVTLRCSSQSGHNTVSWYQQALGQGPQFIFQYYREEENGRGNFPPRFSGLQFPNYSSELNVNALELDDSALYLCASGRDRVSYGYTFGSGTRLTVV.

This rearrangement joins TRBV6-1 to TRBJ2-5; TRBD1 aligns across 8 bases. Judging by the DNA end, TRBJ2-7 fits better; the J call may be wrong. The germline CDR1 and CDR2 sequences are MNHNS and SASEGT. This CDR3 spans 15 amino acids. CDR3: CASIVQDRAAYEQYF. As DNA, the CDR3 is TGTGCCAGCATCGTACAGGACAGGGCAGCCTACGAGCAGTACTTC.

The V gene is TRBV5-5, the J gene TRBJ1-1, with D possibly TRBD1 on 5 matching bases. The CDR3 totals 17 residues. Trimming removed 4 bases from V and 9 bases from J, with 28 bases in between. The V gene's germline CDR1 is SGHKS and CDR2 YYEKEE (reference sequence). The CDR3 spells CASSPYPRDARRTQAFF. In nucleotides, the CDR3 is TGTGCCAGCAGCCCATATCCGCGGGACGCCCGCCGCACCCAAGCTTTCTTT.

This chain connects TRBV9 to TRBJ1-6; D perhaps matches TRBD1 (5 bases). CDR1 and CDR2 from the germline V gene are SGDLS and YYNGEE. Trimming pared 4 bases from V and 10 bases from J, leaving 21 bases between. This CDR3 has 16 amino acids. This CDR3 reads CASSNSGGGWGSPLHF. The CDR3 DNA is TGTGCCAGCAGCAATAGTGGGGGGGGGTGGGGGTCACCCCTCCACTTT.

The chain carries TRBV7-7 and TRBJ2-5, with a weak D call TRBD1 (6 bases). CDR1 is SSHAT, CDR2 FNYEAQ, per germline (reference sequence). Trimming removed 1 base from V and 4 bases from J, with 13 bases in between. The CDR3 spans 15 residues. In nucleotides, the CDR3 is TGTGCCAGCAGCTTAGGGGGGACACTTCGAGAGACCCAGTACTTC. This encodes CASSLGGTLRETQYF.

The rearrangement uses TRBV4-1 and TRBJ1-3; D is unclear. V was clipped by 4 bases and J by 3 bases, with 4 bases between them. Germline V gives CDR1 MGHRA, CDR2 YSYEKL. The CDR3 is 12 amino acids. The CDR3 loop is CASSRDGNTIYF. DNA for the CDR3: TGCGCCAGCAGCCGCGATGGAAACACCATATATTTT.

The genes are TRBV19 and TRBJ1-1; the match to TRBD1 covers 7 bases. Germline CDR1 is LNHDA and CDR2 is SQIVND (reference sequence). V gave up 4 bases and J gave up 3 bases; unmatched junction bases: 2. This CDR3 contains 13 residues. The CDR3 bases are TGTGCCAGTAGTACCACAGGGGACACTGAAGCTTTCTTT. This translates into CASSTTGDTEAFF.

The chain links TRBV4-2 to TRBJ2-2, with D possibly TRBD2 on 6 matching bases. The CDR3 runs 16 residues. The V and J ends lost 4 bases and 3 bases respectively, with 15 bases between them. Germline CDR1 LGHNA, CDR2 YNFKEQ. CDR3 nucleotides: TGTGCCAGCAGCCCTGAGTGGAGGGCGGACACCGGGGAGCTGTTTTTT. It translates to CASSPEWRADTGELFF.

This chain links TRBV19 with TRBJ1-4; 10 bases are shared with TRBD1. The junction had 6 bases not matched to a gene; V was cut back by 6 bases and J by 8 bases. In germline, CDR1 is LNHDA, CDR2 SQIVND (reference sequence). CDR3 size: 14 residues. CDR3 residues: CASREPGQGEKLFF. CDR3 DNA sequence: TGTGCCAGTAGGGAACCGGGACAGGGGGAAAAACTGTTTTTT.

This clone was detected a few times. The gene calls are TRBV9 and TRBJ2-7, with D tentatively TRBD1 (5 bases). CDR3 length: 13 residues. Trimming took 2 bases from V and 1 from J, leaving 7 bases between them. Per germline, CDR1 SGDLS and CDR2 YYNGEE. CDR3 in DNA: TGTGCCAGCAGCGTTGCAGGGTCCTACGAGCAGTACTTC. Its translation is CASSVAGSYEQYF.

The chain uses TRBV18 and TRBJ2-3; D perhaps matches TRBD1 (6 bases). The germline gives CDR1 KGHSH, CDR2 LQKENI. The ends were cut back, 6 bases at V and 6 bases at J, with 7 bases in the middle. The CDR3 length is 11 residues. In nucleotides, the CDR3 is TGTGCCAGCTCGACAGGTGATACGCAGTATTTT. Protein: CASSTGDTQYF.

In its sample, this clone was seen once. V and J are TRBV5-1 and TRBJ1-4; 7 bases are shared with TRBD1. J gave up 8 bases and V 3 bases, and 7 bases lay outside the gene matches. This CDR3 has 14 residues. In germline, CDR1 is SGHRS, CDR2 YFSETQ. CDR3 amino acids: CASSSTGIGEKLFF. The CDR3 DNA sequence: TGCGCCAGCAGCTCGACAGGGATCGGGGAAAAACTGTTTTTT.

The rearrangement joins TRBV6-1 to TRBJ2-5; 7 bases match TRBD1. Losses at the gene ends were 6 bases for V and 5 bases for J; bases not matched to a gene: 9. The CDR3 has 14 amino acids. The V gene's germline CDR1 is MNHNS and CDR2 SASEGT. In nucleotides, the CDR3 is TGTGCCAGCAGGCGAGAAGGGGGCGGGGAGACCCAGTACTTC. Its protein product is CASRREGGGETQYF.

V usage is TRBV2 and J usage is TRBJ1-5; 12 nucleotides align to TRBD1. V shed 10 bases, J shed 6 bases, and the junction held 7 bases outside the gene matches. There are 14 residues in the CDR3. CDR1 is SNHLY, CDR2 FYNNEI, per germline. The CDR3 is CAKAGTGGRQPQHF. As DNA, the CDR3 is TGTGCCAAGGCCGGGACAGGGGGCCGTCAGCCCCAGCATTTT. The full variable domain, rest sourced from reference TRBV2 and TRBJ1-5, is EPEVTQTPSHQVTQMGQEVILRCVPISNHLYFYWYRQILGQKVEFLVSFYNNEISEKSEIFDDQFSVERPDGSNFTLKIRSTKLEDSAMYFCAKAGTGGRQPQHFGDGTRLSIL.

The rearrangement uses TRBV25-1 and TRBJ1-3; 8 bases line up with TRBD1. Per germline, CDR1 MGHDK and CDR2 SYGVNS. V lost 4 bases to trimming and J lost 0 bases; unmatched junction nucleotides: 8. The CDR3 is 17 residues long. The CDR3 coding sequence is TGTGCCAGCAGTGGGCCCGCAGGGGGCCTCTCTGGAAACACCATATATTTT. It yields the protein CASSGPAGGLSGNTIYF.

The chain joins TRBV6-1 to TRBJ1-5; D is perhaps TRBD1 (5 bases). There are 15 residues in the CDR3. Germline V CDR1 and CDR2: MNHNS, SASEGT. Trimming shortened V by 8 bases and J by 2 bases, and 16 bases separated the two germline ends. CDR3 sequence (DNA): TGTGCCAGCGCTAAAGGGGATCTGGGCAATCAGCCCCAGCATTTT. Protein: CASAKGDLGNQPQHF.

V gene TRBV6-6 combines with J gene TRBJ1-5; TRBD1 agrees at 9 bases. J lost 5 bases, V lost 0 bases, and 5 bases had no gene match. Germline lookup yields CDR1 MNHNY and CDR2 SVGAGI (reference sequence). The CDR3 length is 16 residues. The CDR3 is CASSYSTGGFYQPQHF. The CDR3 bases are TGTGCCAGCAGTTACTCAACAGGGGGCTTTTATCAGCCCCAGCATTTT.